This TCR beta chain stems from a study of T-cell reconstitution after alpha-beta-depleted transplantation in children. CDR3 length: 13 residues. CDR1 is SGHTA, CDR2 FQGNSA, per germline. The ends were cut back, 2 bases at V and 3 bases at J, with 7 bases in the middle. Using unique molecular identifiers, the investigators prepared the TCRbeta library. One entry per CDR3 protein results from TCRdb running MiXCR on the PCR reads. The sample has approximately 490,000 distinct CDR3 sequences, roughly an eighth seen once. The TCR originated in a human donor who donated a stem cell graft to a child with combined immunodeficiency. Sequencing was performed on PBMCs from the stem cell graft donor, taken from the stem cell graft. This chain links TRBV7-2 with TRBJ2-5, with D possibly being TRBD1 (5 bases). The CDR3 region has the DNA TGTGCCAGCAGCTTACAGGGCGAAGAGACCCAGTACTTC. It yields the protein CASSLQGEETQYF.